Each of the 23 T cell receptor beta chains below was sequenced from the same sample in a study of blood T cell repertoires in COVID-19. The assay was immunoSEQ multiplex PCR, and TCRdb's table has in-frame clones only and misses some. The table shows 200,000 to 250,000 clones, with more than 65% occurring only once. The sequencing sample was made of peripheral blood. The receptors shown here come from a woman in her 30s who had recovered from COVID-19.

The chain recombines TRBV6-5 with TRBJ1-1, with 8 bases matching TRBD1. The germline V gene encodes CDR1 MNHEY and CDR2 SVGAGI. This CDR3 has 15 amino acids. With V trimmed by 2 bases and J by 7 bases, 9 bases remained unmatched. The CDR3 coding sequence is TGTGCCAGCAGTTACAACCCGGGACAGGAGATTGAAGCTTTCTTT. It specifies CASSYNPGQEIEAFF.

A single count supports this clone. The chain joins TRBV6-5 to TRBJ1-4, with D perhaps TRBD1 (6 bases). The CDR3 runs to 14 residues. Trimming shortened V by 0 bases and J by 8 bases, and 10 bases separated the two germline ends. Germline-derived CDR1 and CDR2 are MNHEY and SVGAGI. The CDR3 is CASSYSGTSEKLFF. In nucleotides, the CDR3 is TGTGCCAGCAGTTACTCCGGGACATCCGAAAAACTGTTTTTT.

The chain carries TRBV2 and TRBJ1-2; D uncertain. Deletions cut 7 bases from V and 4 bases from J, with 16 bases between. The CDR3 totals 14 residues. Germline lookup yields CDR1 SNHLY and CDR2 FYNNEI. The CDR3 loop is CASIRSTNAYGYTF. The CDR3 region has the DNA TGTGCCAGCATACGGTCTACGAATGCCTATGGCTACACCTTC.

The rearrangement joins TRBV7-3 to TRBJ2-3; possibly TRBD2 for D (6 bases). The V end was cut by 4 bases, the J end by 3 bases, with 14 bases between. The CDR3 runs to 15 residues. From germline, CDR1 is SGHTA and CDR2 FQGTGA. The CDR3 DNA reads as TGTGCCAGCAGCTCCCGGGGGTGGGAGACAGATACGCAGTATTTT. It encodes CASSSRGWETDTQYF.

The chain combines TRBV5-1 with TRBJ2-6, with D perhaps matching TRBD2 (5 bases). CDR1 is SGHRS and CDR2 is YFSETQ in the germline V gene. This CDR3 region has 16 residues. The germline V and J ends were trimmed by 4 bases and 0 bases, with 11 bases remaining between them. The CDR3, as DNA: TGCGCCAGCAGCACAACGGGGAACTCTGGGGCCAACGTCCTGACTTTC. It yields the protein CASSTTGNSGANVLTF.

This clone came up a few times. The gene calls are TRBV19 and TRBJ1-3; no clear D. CDR1 and CDR2 from the germline V gene are LNHDA and SQIVND (reference sequence). The CDR3 length is 14 residues. With 2 bases removed from V and 3 bases from J, the gap between germline ends came to 8 bases. CDR3 DNA: TGTGCCAGTAGTATACTCGGAGTTGGAAACACCATATATTTT. Protein product: CASSILGVGNTIYF. The full variable domain, completed using reference TRBV19 and TRBJ1-3, is DGGITQSPKYLFRKEGQNVTLSCEQNLNHDAMYWYRQDPGQGLRLIYYSQIVNDFQKGDIAEGYSVSREKKESFPLTVTSAQKNPTAFYLCASSILGVGNTIYFGEGSWLTVV.

This chain joins TRBV24-1 and TRBJ2-3; unclear D gene. V shed 3 bases and J shed 6 bases, with 12 bases lying between them. The CDR3 totals 14 residues. From germline, CDR1 is KGHDR and CDR2 SFDVKD. This CDR3 is CATSDPQSSDTQYF. The DNA for the CDR3 is TGTGCCACCAGTGATCCACAAAGTTCCGATACGCAGTATTTT.

The rearrangement links TRBV28 to TRBJ1-6; possible D gene TRBD1, 6 bases. The CDR3 contains 17 residues. Per germline, CDR1 MDHEN and CDR2 SYDVKM. V dropped 7 bases and J dropped 9 bases, with 25 bases sitting between them. This CDR3 is CASKIGLNRETGSPLHF. CDR3 DNA sequence: TGTGCCAGCAAGATCGGTTTAAACAGGGAAACAGGTTCACCCCTCCACTTT.

The chain joins TRBV6-4 to TRBJ2-1; the match to TRBD1 covers 10 bases. Germline V lookup: CDR1 MRHNA, CDR2 SNTAGT. This CDR3 is built from 15 residues. The ends lost 3 bases at V and 7 bases at J; junction bases unmatched: 6. The CDR3 DNA reads TGTGCCAGCAGTGAATTTGGGACAGGGGTGAATGAGCAGTTCTTC. Its protein product is CASSEFGTGVNEQFF.

V and J are TRBV3-1 (or the pseudogene TRBV3-2) and TRBJ2-7; 7 bases are a match to TRBD2. Germline values: CDR1 LGHDT, CDR2 YNNKEL (reference sequence). V shed 4 bases and J 3 bases; nucleotides not matched to a gene: 6. This CDR3 is built from 14 residues. The chain's CDR3 is CASSLESGNYEQYF. CDR3 sequence (DNA): TGTGCCAGCAGCCTGGAAAGCGGGAACTACGAGCAGTACTTC.

The CDR3 sequence is CASSQSYRRVGGYTF. The DNA of the CDR3 is TGTGCCAGCAGCCAATCGTACAGGAGGGTAGGGGGCTACACCTTC. This chain connects TRBV4-2 to TRBJ1-2, with D possibly TRBD1 on 5 matching bases. The germline CDR1 and CDR2 sequences are LGHNA and YNFKEQ. V lost 2 bases to trimming and J lost 8 bases, with 18 bases between them. This CDR3 spans 15 amino acids.

The chain couples TRBV2 to TRBJ1-5, with D maybe TRBD1 (6 bases). Per germline, CDR1 SNHLY and CDR2 FYNNEI. CDR3 length equals 13 residues. V dropped 8 bases and J dropped 7 bases, with 15 bases sitting between them. CDR3 sequence (DNA): TGTGCCAGCGGTACAGGGAGGGGCCAGCCCCAGCATTTT. Its translation is CASGTGRGQPQHF.

This clone occurred once. J is TRBJ2-2 and V is TRBV30; 7 nucleotides match TRBD1. The J segment lost 4 bases and the V segment lost 4 bases, leaving 6 bases of the junction unmatched. This CDR3 has 14 residues. Germline CDR1 and CDR2: GTSNPN and SVGIG (reference sequence). In DNA, the CDR3 is TGTGCCTGGATCACAGGGGTGGGCACCGGGGAGCTGTTTTTT. Protein: CAWITGVGTGELFF.

The rearrangement uses TRBV29-1 and TRBJ2-1, with 10 bases identical to TRBD2. Germline values: CDR1 SQVTM, CDR2 ANQGSEA. The CDR3 length is 15 residues. V dropped 5 bases and J dropped 8; count of bases not matched to a gene: 12. CDR3 residues: CSVRIIAGGGDEQFF. CDR3 DNA: TGCAGCGTTCGAATAATAGCGGGAGGCGGGGATGAGCAGTTCTTC.

J is TRBJ1-1 and V is TRBV7-2; weak D call: TRBD1 (6 bases). The CDR3 contains 13 residues. CDR1 and CDR2 from the germline V gene are SGHTA and FQGNSA. V lost 6 bases and J 8 bases, leaving 16 bases between the germline ends. The DNA for the CDR3 is TGTGCCAGCAGTCCGACCCAGGGGAAGGAAGCTTTCTTT. This sequence encodes CASSPTQGKEAFF.

The chain combines TRBV27 with TRBJ1-2; D might be TRBD1 (5 bases). Trimming cost V 4 bases and J 6 bases, with 12 bases left between them. Germline CDR1 MNHEY, CDR2 SMNVEV (reference sequence). This CDR3 contains 13 residues. CDR3 sequence: CASSSTVTDGYTF. As DNA, the CDR3 is TGTGCCAGCAGTTCGACAGTAACAGATGGCTACACCTTC.

V and J are TRBV24-1 and TRBJ1-2, with 7 bases aligning to TRBD1. V lost 4 bases, J lost 3 bases, and 7 bases stayed unmatched. The CDR3 sequence is 15 residues long. Germline CDR1 KGHDR, CDR2 SFDVKD. This CDR3 reads CATSEPGTEYYGYTF. CDR3 DNA sequence: TGTGCCACCAGTGAGCCCGGGACAGAATACTATGGCTACACCTTC.

The gene calls are TRBV3-1 (or the pseudogene TRBV3-2) and TRBJ2-3, with 13 bases fitting TRBD2. The CDR3 sequence is 15 residues long. Germline values: CDR1 LGHDT, CDR2 YNNKEL (reference sequence). With V trimmed by 6 bases and J by 6 bases, 6 bases remained unmatched. DNA for the CDR3: TGTGCCAGCAGTTACGAGACTAGCGGGAGGGATACGCAGTATTTT. Its translation is CASSYETSGRDTQYF.

Worth noting for this clone: A junction end diverges from the germline sequence, so it may reflect a read error. V is TRBV6-5 and J is TRBJ1-1, with 8 bases identical to TRBD1. CDR1 and CDR2 (germline): MNHEY, SVGAGI. CDR3 length: 15 residues. The CDR3: CASSYQDRVKTEAFF. The CDR3 nucleotides are TGTGCCAGCAGTTACCAGGACAGGGTGAAAACTGAAGCTTTCTTT.

The chain combines TRBV12-5 with TRBJ2-5, with TRBD2 identical over 9 bases. The CDR3 is made up of 14 amino acids. Germline V gives CDR1 LGHNT, CDR2 FRNRAP. Unmatched junction bases numbered 0, after V lost 2 bases and J lost 2 bases. The DNA for the CDR3 is TGTGCTAGTGGTTTGACTAGCGGGCAAGAGACCCAGTACTTC. Translation gives CASGLTSGQETQYF.

V usage is TRBV5-4 and J usage is TRBJ2-6; 10 bases agree with TRBD1. From germline, CDR1 is SGHNT and CDR2 YYREEE (reference sequence). Trimming at V came to 0 bases and at J to 3 bases, leaving 3 bases not matched to a gene. This CDR3 is 17 amino acids long. The chain's CDR3 is CASSLGQGAGGANVLTF. The CDR3 DNA is TGTGCCAGCAGCTTGGGACAGGGGGCAGGTGGGGCCAACGTCCTGACTTTC.

This clone has just a few counts. The V call is TRBV11-2, the J call TRBJ2-7; 7 bases agree with TRBD1. There are 17 residues in the CDR3. The junction had 16 bases not matched to a gene; V was cut back by 5 bases and J by 3 bases. Germline V gene lookup returns CDR1 SGHAT and CDR2 FQNNGV. CDR3 nucleotide sequence: TGTGCCAGCAGCCCGCAAGCCTCGACAGGGTCGGTCTACGAGCAGTACTTC. It translates to CASSPQASTGSVYEQYF.

The chain joins TRBV27 to TRBJ2-1; tentative D call: TRBD2 (5 bases). The germline V gene encodes CDR1 MNHEY and CDR2 SMNVEV (reference sequence). There are 14 residues in the CDR3. V lost 2 bases and J 8 bases, leaving 13 bases between the germline ends. The CDR3 DNA reads TGTGCCAGCAGTTTAGCTCGGACCGGGGATGAGCAGTTCTTC. This sequence encodes CASSLARTGDEQFF.